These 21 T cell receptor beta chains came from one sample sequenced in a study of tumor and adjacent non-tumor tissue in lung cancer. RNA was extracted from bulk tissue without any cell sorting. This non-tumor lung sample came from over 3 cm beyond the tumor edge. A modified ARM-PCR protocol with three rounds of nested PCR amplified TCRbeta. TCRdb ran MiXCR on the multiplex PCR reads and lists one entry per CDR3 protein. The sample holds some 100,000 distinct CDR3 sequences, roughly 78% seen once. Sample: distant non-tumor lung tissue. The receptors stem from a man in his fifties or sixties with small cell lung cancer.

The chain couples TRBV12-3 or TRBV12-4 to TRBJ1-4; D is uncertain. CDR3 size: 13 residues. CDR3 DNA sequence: TGTGCTCGTCAGAAAGCAACTAATGAAAAACTGTTTTTT. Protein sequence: CARQKATNEKLFF.

CDR3 region: CASSTNNEDENFF. The CDR3 coding sequence is TGTGCCAGCAGCACAAACAATGAGGATGAGAACTTCTTC. The gene calls are TRBV11-3 and TRBJ2-1, with D unresolved. V lost 5 bases and J 16 bases, leaving 21 bases between the germline ends. Germline-derived CDR1 and CDR2 are SGHNT and YENEEA. The CDR3 length is 13 residues.

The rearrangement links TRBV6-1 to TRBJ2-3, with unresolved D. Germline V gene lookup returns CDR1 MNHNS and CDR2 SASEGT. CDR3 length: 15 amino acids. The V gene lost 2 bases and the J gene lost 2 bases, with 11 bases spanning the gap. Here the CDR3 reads CASSELARDTDTQYF. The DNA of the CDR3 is TGTGCCAGCAGTGAACTGGCGCGAGACACAGATACGCAGTATTTT.

CDR3 residues: CASSDRPGNTIYF. The CDR3 coding sequence is TGTGCCAGCAGTGACAGACCTGGAAACACCATATATTTT. V gene TRBV25-1 combines with J gene TRBJ1-3; no firm D call. Germline V CDR1 and CDR2: MGHDK, SYGVNS. Trimming pared 3 bases from V and 2 bases from J, leaving 5 bases between. This CDR3 spans 13 amino acids.

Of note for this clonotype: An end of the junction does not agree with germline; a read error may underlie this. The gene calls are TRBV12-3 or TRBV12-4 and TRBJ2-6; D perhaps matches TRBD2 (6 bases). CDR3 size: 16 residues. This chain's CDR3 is CTSSLDRRAGVNVLTF. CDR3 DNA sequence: TGTACCAGCAGTTTAGATAGGAGGGCTGGGGTCAACGTCCTGACTTTC.

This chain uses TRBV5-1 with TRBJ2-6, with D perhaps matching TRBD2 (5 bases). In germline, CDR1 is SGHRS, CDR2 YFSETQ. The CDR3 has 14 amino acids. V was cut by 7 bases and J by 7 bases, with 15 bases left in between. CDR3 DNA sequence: TGCGCCAGCTCGGACGCCGCGGGTGCCAACGTCCTGACTTTC. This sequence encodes CASSDAAGANVLTF. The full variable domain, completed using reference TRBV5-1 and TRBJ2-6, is KAGVTQTPRYLIKTRGQQVTLSCSPISGHRSVSWYQQTPGQGLQFLFEYFSETQRNKGNFPGRFSGRQFSNSRSEMNVSTLELGDSALYLCASSDAAGANVLTFGAGSRLTVL.

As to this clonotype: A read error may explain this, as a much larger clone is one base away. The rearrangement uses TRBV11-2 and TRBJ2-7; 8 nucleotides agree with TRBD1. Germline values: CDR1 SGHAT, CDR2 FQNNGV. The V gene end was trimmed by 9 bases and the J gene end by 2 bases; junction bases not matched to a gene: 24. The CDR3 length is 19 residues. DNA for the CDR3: TGTGCCAGGAGCCGACAAAGGACCACGACAGGGGCGACAACCTACGAGCAGTACTTC. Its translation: CARSRQRTTTGATTYEQYF.

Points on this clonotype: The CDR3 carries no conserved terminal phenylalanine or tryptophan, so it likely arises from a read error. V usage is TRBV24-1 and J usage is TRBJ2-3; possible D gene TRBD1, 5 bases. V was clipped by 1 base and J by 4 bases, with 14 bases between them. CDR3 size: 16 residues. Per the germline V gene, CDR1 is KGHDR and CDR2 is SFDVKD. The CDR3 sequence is CATSDFGQGDPDTQYY. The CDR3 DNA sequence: TGTGCCACCAGTGATTTCGGGCAGGGTGACCCAGATACGCAGTATTAT.

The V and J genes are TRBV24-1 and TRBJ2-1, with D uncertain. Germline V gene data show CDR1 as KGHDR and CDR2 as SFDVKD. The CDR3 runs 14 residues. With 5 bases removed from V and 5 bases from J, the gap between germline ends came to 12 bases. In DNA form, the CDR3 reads TGTGCCACCAGTGGCAGTGTCGAGAACAATGAGCAGTTCTTC. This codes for CATSGSVENNEQFF.

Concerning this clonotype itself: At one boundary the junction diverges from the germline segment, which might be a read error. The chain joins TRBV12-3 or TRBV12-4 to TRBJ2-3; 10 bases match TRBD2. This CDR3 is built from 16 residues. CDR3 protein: CASTTRTSGNTDTRYF. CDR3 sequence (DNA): TGTGCCAGCACTACGAGGACTAGCGGAAACACAGATACGCGGTATTTT.

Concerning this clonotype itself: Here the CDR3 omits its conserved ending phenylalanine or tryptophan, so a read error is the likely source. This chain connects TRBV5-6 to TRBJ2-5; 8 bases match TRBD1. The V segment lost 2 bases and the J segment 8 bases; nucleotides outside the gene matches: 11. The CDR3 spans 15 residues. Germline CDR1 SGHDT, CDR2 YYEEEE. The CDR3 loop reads CASSFLDRARDTQYV. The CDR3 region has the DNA TGTGCCAGCAGCTTCCTGGACAGGGCGCGAGACACCCAGTACGTC.

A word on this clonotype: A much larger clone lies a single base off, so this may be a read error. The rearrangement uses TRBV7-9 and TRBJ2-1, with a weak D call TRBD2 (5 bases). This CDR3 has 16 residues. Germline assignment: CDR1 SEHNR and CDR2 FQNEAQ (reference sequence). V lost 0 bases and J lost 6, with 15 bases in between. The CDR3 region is CASSLAWGSVSNEQFF. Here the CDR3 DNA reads TGTGCCAGCAGCTTAGCGTGGGGTAGCGTGAGCAATGAGCAGTTCTTC.

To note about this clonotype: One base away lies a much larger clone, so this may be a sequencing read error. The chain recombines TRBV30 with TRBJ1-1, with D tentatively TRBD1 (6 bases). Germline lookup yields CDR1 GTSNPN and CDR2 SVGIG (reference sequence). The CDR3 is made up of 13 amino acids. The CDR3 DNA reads TGTTCCTGGAGTGTACAGGGGAACACTGAAGCTTTCTTT. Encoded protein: CSWSVQGNTEAFF.

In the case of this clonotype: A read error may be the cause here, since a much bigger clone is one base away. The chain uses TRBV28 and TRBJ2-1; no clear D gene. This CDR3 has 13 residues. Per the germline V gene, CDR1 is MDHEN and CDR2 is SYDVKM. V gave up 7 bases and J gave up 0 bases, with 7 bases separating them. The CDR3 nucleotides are TGTGCCAGCAACCGGAGCTCCTACAATGAGCAGTTCTTC. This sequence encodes CASNRSSYNEQFF.

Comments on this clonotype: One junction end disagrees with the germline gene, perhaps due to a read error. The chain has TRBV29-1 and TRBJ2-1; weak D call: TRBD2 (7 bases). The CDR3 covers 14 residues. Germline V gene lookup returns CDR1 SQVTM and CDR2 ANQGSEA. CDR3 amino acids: CSTRFGGPINEQFF. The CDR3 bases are TGCAGCACGAGGTTCGGGGGGCCTATCAATGAGCAGTTTTTC.

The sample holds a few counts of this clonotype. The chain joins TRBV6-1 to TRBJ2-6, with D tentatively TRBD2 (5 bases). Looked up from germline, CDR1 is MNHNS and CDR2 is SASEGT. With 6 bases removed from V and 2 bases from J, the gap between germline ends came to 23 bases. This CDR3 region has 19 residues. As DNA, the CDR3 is TGTGCCAGCAGCCTCCTATCCCGGGCGAGTAGCGCTGGGGCCAACGTCCTGACTTTC. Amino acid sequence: CASSLLSRASSAGANVLTF.

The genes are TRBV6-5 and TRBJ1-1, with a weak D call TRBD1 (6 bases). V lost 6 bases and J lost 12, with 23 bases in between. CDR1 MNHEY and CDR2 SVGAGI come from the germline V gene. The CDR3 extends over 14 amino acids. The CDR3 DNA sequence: TGTGCCAGCAGACAGTTCATCAGGGACACTGAGACTTTCTTT. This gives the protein CASRQFIRDTETFF.

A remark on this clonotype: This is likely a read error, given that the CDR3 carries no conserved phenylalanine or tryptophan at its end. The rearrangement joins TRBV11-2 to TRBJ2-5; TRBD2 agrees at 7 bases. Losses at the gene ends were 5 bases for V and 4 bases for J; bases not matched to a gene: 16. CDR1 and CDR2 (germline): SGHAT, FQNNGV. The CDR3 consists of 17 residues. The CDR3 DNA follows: TGTGCCAGCAGCGCCTCCTGGACTAGTGGCTCGCGAGAGACCCAGTACTAC. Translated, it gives CASSASWTSGSRETQYY.

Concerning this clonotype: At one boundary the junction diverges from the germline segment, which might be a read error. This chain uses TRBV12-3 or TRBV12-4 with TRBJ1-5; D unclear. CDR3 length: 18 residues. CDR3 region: CASSFSDRGWYSNQPHHF. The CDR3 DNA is TGTGCCAGCAGTTTCTCGGATAGAGGCTGGTATAGCAATCAGCCCCATCATTTT.

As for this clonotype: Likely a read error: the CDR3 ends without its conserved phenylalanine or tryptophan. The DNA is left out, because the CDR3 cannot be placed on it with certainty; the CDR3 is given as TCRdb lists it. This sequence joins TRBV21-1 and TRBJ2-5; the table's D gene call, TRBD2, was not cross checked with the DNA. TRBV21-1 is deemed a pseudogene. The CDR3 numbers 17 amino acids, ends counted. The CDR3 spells CANSKYIRTEYHETQYL.

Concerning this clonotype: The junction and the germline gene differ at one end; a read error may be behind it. CDR3 sequence (DNA): TGTGCCAGCAACCAAGGAACAGGGGGCTATGGCTACACCTTC. This encodes CASNQGTGGYGYTF. The chain employs TRBV4-2 and TRBJ1-2, with 8 bases lining up with TRBD1. Germline lookup yields CDR1 LGHNA and CDR2 YNFKEQ. The CDR3 totals 14 residues.